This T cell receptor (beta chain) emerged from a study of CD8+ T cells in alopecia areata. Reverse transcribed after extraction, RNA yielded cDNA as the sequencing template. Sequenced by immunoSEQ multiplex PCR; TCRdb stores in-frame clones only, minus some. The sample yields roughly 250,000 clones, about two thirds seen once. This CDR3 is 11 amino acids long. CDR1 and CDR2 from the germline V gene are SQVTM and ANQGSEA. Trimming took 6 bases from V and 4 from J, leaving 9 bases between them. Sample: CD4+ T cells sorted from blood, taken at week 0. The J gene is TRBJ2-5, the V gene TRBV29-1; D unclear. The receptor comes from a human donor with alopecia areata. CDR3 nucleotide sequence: TGCAGCGTGTGGAAAGGAGAGACCCAGTACTTC. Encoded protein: CSVWKGETQYF.